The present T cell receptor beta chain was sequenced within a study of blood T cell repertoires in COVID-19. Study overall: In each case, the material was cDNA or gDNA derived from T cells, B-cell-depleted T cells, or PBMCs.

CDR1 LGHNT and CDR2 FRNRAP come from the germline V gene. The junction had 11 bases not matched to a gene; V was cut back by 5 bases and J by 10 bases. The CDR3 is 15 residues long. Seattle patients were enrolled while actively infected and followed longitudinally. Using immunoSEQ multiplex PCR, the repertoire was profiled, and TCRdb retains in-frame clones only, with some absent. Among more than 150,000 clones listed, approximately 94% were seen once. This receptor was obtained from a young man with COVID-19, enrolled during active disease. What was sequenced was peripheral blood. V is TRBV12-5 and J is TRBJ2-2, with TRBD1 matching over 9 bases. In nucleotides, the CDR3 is TGTGCTAGTGGTCTCGGGACAGGGTCCCGATTGGAGCTGTTTTTT. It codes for CASGLGTGSRLELFF.